This TCR beta chain was documented in a study of T cell responses to AZD1222 COVID-19 vaccine. Study-wide points: Clonal diversity was possibly underestimated, and white British individuals and females predominated among donors. Just a handful of AZD1222 recipients were seropositive at baseline.

This table comes from immunoSEQ multiplex PCR, and its TCRdb copy is limited to in-frame clones, with some not included. The sample lists 110,000 or so clones; approximately 90% were seen once. A word on this clone: The antigen is undetermined. A junction boundary mismatches the germline segment, possibly from a read error.

The CDR3 consists of 20 residues. Germline-derived CDR1 and CDR2 are LGHDT and YNNKEL (reference sequence). The specimen was peripheral blood, collected on day 0 of AZD1222 vaccination. The rearrangement uses TRBV3-1 (or the pseudogene TRBV3-2) and TRBJ2-1; TRBD2 is a possible D gene (5 bases). The receptor was derived from an adult in good health. CDR3 in amino acids: CASSQEATFGGRVSYNEQFF. The DNA of the CDR3 is TGTGCCAGCAGTCAAGAGGCAACCTTCGGCGGGCGGGTCTCCTACAATGAGCAGTTCTTC.